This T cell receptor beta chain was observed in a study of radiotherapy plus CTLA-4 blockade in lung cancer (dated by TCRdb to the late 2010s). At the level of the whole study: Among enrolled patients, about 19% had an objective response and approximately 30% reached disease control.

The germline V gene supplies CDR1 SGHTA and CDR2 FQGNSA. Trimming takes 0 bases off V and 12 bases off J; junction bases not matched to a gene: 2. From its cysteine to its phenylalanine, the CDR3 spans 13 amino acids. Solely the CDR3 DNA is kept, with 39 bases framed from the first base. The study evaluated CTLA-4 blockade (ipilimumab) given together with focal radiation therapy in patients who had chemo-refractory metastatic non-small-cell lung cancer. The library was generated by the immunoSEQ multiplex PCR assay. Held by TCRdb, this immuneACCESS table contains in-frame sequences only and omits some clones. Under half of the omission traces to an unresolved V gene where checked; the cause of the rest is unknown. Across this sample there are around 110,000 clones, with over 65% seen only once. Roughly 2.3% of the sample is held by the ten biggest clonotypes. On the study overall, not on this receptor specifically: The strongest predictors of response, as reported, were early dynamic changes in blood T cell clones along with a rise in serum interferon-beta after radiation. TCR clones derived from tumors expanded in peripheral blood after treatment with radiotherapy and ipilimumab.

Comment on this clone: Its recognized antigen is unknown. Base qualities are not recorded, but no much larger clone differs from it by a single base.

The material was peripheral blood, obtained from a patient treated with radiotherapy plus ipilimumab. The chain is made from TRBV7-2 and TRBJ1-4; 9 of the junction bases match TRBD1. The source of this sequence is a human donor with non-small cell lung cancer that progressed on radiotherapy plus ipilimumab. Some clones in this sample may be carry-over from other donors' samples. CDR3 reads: CASSLARQGELFF. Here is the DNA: TGTGCCAGCAGCTTAGCCCGACAGGGGGAACTGTTTTTT.